Many counts were recorded for the clone carrying this T cell receptor beta chain. The sample belongs to a study of T cells in Graves' hyperthyroidism and ophthalmopathy. TCR beta CDR3 regions were amplified from RNA transcripts. With the HTBI primer set, the TCR CDR3 went through a first round of RT-PCR. TCRdb re-derived calls from the multiplex PCR reads in MiXCR, one entry per CDR3 protein. The top ten hold less than 4.5% of the sample, which has 600,000 to 650,000 distinct CDR3 sequences, about 16% seen once. Germline V gives CDR1 MNHNY, CDR2 SVGAGI (reference sequence). This CDR3 comprises 16 residues. The V gene end was trimmed by 0 bases and the J gene end by 2 bases; junction bases not matched to a gene: 4.

The source is a woman aged 25 to 45 with Graves' hyperthyroidism. Sequenced input: blood. The chain is built from TRBV6-6 and TRBJ2-3, with 8 bases identical to TRBD2. CDR3: CASSYSTSGATDTQYF. The CDR3 coding sequence is TGTGCCAGCAGTTACTCCACTAGCGGAGCCACAGATACGCAGTATTTT.